The 16 T cell receptor beta chains reported below all come from one sample, sequenced in a study of blood T cells in healthy people across ages. With a J-beta primer mix and a sample-barcoded 5' primer, a second PCR ran 7 to 11 cycles. One entry per CDR3 protein, called by TCRdb with MiXCR from the 5' RACE reads. Here the sample spans over 950,000 distinct CDR3 sequences, roughly 51% being singletons. The sequenced sample consisted of blood. The receptors shown here come from a woman aged 60 to 75 in good health.

The V and J genes are TRBV28 and TRBJ2-5; 9 bases agree with TRBD1. The DNA end is a closer match to TRBJ2-7, so the J assignment may be wrong. Germline lookup yields CDR1 MDHEN and CDR2 SYDVKM. This CDR3 spans 14 amino acids. The CDR3 coding sequence is TGTGCCAGCAGGTGTTGGGACAGGGTTTGCGAGCAGTACTTC. Protein: CASRCWDRVCEQYF.

This chain connects TRBV20-1 to TRBJ2-1; TRBD1 is a possible D gene (6 bases). Germline V lookup: CDR1 DFQATT, CDR2 SNEGSKA (reference sequence). The CDR3 is 17 amino acids. Trimming pared 3 bases from V and 1 base from J, leaving 19 bases between. This CDR3 is CSASAGVGRASYNEQFF. The DNA for the CDR3 is TGCAGTGCTAGCGCAGGGGTTGGGCGCGCATCCTACAATGAGCAGTTCTTC.

This clonotype showed up just a few times. The J gene is TRBJ2-1, the V gene TRBV14, with 9 bases aligning to TRBD1. The germline gives CDR1 SGHDN, CDR2 FVKESK. V dropped 3 bases and J dropped 12; count of bases not matched to a gene: 15. The CDR3 sequence is 16 residues long. The CDR3 sequence is CASSQPTGTGFRGQFF. CDR3 nucleotide sequence: TGTGCCAGCAGCCAGCCTACCGGGACAGGGTTTCGGGGGCAGTTCTTC.

This rearrangement joins TRBV11-3 to TRBJ2-2, with D hard to call. The germline V gene has CDR1 SGHNT and CDR2 YENEEA. Trimming shortened V by 10 bases and J by 2 bases, and 11 bases separated the two germline ends. The CDR3 is 13 residues long. This chain's CDR3 is CATRPGNTGELFF. The CDR3, as DNA: TGTGCCACCCGCCCTGGAAACACCGGGGAGCTGTTTTTT.

The rearrangement uses TRBV7-9 and TRBJ2-3; 8 bases align to TRBD2. V was pared by 2 bases and J by 4 bases, with 14 bases of the junction left unmatched. In germline, CDR1 is SEHNR, CDR2 FQNEAQ (reference sequence). The CDR3 runs to 18 residues. The CDR3 sequence is CASSLRAGGPPPPDTQYF. DNA of the CDR3: TGTGCCAGCAGCTTACGCGCGGGAGGCCCCCCACCCCCAGATACGCAGTATTTT.

This chain connects TRBV11-2 to TRBJ2-7; a possible D gene is TRBD1 (6 bases). The J call could be wrong; TRBJ2-5 is a better fit for the DNA end. Germline V lookup: CDR1 SGHAT, CDR2 FQNNGV. The CDR3 runs to 18 residues. The chain's CDR3 is CASSRPNLPGQAGETQYF. Written as DNA, the CDR3 is TGTGCCAGCAGCCGACCAAATTTACCGGGACAAGCTGGGGAGACCCAGTACTTC.

This chain joins TRBV30 and TRBJ1-5; D unresolved. The CDR3 totals 13 residues. The germline V gene encodes CDR1 GTSNPN and CDR2 SVGIG (reference sequence). Trimming removed 0 bases from V and 7 bases from J, with 10 bases in between. CDR3 in DNA: TGTGCCTGGAGTGTGAGGGATGGACAGCCCCAGCATTTT. Protein product: CAWSVRDGQPQHF. Full variable domain (rest looked up from reference TRBV30 and TRBJ1-5): SQTIHQWPATLVQPVGSPLSLECTVEGTSNPNLYWYRQAAGRGLQLLFYSVGIGQISSEVPQNLSASRPQDRQFILSSKKLLLSDSGFYLCAWSVRDGQPQHFGDGTRLSIL.

This clonotype has more than one count but fewer than ten. The chain recombines TRBV7-8 with TRBJ2-7; D may be TRBD2 (6 bases). The length of the CDR3 is 14 residues. Germline V lookup: CDR1 SGHVS, CDR2 FQNEAQ. V was pared by 5 bases and J by 0 bases, with 11 bases between. The CDR3 spells CASSITSSSYEQYF. The CDR3 nucleotides are TGTGCCAGCAGCATCACTAGCAGCTCCTACGAGCAGTACTTC.

In this sample, this clonotype turned up a few times. The chain recombines TRBV11-2 with TRBJ2-4, with D possibly being TRBD2 (6 bases). The CDR3 runs 15 residues. Trimming pared 7 bases from V and 0 bases from J, leaving 13 bases between. CDR1 SGHAT and CDR2 FQNNGV come from the germline V gene. The CDR3 DNA is TGTGCCAGCAAAACCGTGCGGGGAGCCAAAAACATTCAGTACTTC. It codes for CASKTVRGAKNIQYF.

Only a few counts were recorded for this clonotype. The chain uses TRBV4-2 and TRBJ2-7; D is possibly TRBD2 (5 bases). Trimming pared 0 bases from V and 6 bases from J, leaving 21 bases between. CDR1 and CDR2 from the germline V gene are LGHNA and YNFKEQ. The CDR3 consists of 17 residues. The CDR3 DNA sequence: TGTGCCAGCAGCCAAGAGGCCCGGGATTACACCAGGAGCGAGCAGTACTTC. Translated, it gives CASSQEARDYTRSEQYF.

The V and J genes are TRBV7-6 and TRBJ2-4; D may correspond to TRBD1 or TRBD2 (5 bases each). The J call may be incorrect, as the DNA end agrees better with TRBJ2-7. There are 14 residues in the CDR3. Looked up from germline, CDR1 is SGHVS and CDR2 is FNYEAQ. CDR3 nucleotides: TGTGCCAGCAGCTTAGGAGGGGCATTCGACGAGCAGTACTTC. Its translation: CASSLGGAFDEQYF.

This sequence joins TRBV10-3 and TRBJ2-3; tentatively, D is TRBD1 (5 bases). Trimming took 6 bases from V and 2 from J, leaving 12 bases between them. This CDR3 comprises 14 residues. Germline CDR1 ENHRY, CDR2 SYGVKD. The CDR3 region is CAIRPDTNTDTQYF. In DNA form, the CDR3 reads TGTGCCATCAGGCCGGACACCAACACAGATACGCAGTATTTT.

The V gene is TRBV3-1, the J gene TRBJ2-1; 7 bases agree with TRBD2. In germline, CDR1 is LGHDT, CDR2 YNNKEL (reference sequence). This CDR3 contains 15 residues. V gave up 1 base and J gave up 3 bases; unmatched junction bases: 3. The CDR3 DNA reads TGTGCCAGCAGCCAAGTTGTAGCGGGCTACAATGAGCAGTTCTTC. Its translation is CASSQVVAGYNEQFF.

This clonotype has a single count. As DNA, the CDR3 is TGTGCCAGCAGTTTAGCGGGGCGAGAGACCCAGTTCTTC. Translating it yields CASSLAGRETQFF. The V call is TRBV12-3 or TRBV12-4, the J call TRBJ2-5, with a tentative D call TRBD1 (5 bases). TRBJ2-1 matches the DNA end more closely, so the J call is doubtful. The CDR3 runs 13 residues.

This clonotype came up a few times. The V and J genes are TRBV3-1 and TRBJ2-7; 9 bases agree with TRBD2. The DNA end lines up better with TRBJ2-5; the J call may be wrong. Germline CDR1 is LGHDT and CDR2 is YNNKEL (reference sequence). The CDR3 is made up of 15 amino acids. CDR3 nucleotide sequence: TGTGCCTCCCAGGGCGAAATTAGCGGGAGAACGACCCAGTACTTC. Protein sequence: CASQGEISGRTTQYF.

The V call is TRBV6-2 or TRBV6-3, the J call TRBJ1-2; D possibly corresponds to TRBD1 (5 bases). Germline-derived CDR1 and CDR2 are MNHEY and SVGEGT. This CDR3 is 14 amino acids long. Trimming stripped 2 bases from V and 6 bases from J, with 13 bases between. The CDR3 here is CASSYPGPHDGYTF. DNA for the CDR3: TGTGCCAGCAGTTACCCGGGACCTCATGATGGCTACACCTTC.